These T cell receptor beta chains were read from a single sample in a study of blood T cell repertoires in COVID-19. The repertoire was sequenced with immunoSEQ multiplex PCR; TCRdb's copy has only in-frame clones and lacks some. This table has tens of thousands of clones, about four fifths appearing once. Material for sequencing was peripheral blood. Receptor source: a woman of 80 years or more with acute or convalescent COVID-19. CDR3s include the opening cysteine and the closing phenylalanine or tryptophan. A D gene is named only where the DNA matches it firmly. Some rows mark clone size as missing; the rest say once, few, many or name a class of expanded clone.

clone size: NA
J gene: TRBJ2-7
V gene: TRBV27
D gene: TRBD2
CDR3 DNA: TGTGCCAGCAGTGACCCCCGGGGGGGTCCCCCTAGTAAGCAGTACTTC
CDR3 protein: CASSDPRGGPPSKQYF

clone size: NA
J gene: TRBJ1-2
V gene: TRBV5-4
D gene: TRBD1
CDR3 DNA: TGTGCCAGCAGCCCGACAGGGGCGGCTCGGGGCTACACCTTC
CDR3 protein: CASSPTGAARGYTF

clone size: NA
J gene: TRBJ2-7
V gene: TRBV29-1
D gene: TRBD1
CDR3 DNA: TGCAGCGCGAGGGACAGGGCCGGCTACGAGCAGTACTTC
CDR3 protein: CSARDRAGYEQYF

clone size: NA
J gene: TRBJ1-1
V gene: TRBV5-6
D gene: NA
CDR3 DNA: TGTGCCAGCAGCTTGGACGGCAGGGAGGGCACTGAAGCTTTCTTT
CDR3 protein: CASSLDGREGTEAFF

clone size: NA
J gene: TRBJ2-4
V gene: TRBV7-9
D gene: TRBD1
CDR3 DNA: TGTGCCAGCAGCTTATCTTCATACAGGGGGGAAGCCAAAAACATTCAGTACTTC
CDR3 protein: CASSLSSYRGEAKNIQYF

clone size: NA
J gene: TRBJ1-5
V gene: TRBV6-2/TRBV6-3
D gene: NA
CDR3 DNA: TGTGCCAGCAGTTTCCGGGGGGGCAATCAGCCCCAGCATTTT
CDR3 protein: CASSFRGGNQPQHF

clone size: NA
J gene: TRBJ2-3
V gene: TRBV9
D gene: NA
CDR3 DNA: TGTGCCAGCAGCGTAGCTAGCGGCACAGATACGCAGTATTTT
CDR3 protein: CASSVASGTDTQYF

clone size: NA
J gene: TRBJ2-2
V gene: TRBV15
D gene: TRBD2
CDR3 DNA: TGTGCCACCAGCAGAGAGTTAGCGGGAGGGGCGACCGGGGAGCTGTTTTTT
CDR3 protein: CATSRELAGGATGELFF

clone size: NA
J gene: TRBJ1-1
V gene: TRBV5-1
D gene: NA
CDR3 DNA: TGCGCCAGCAGCTCTCTCCAGGGAGGAGTTGAAGCTTTCTTT
CDR3 protein: CASSSLQGGVEAFF

clone size: NA
J gene: TRBJ2-2
V gene: TRBV27
D gene: NA
CDR3 DNA: TGTGCCAGCTCAAACCGCAGGGGCACCGGGGAGCTGTTTTTT
CDR3 protein: CASSNRRGTGELFF

clone size: NA
J gene: TRBJ1-2
V gene: TRBV20-1
D gene: TRBD1
CDR3 DNA: TGCAGCACCGGACAGGGAAGTTTCTACACCTTC
CDR3 protein: CSTGQGSFYTF

clone size: NA
J gene: TRBJ1-2
V gene: TRBV25-1
D gene: TRBD1
CDR3 DNA: TGTGCCAGCAGTGAGTCCGCCGGGACAGGGGGTAACTATGGCTACACCTTC
CDR3 protein: CASSESAGTGGNYGYTF

clone size: NA
J gene: TRBJ2-3
V gene: TRBV5-1
D gene: TRBD2
CDR3 DNA: TGCGCCAGCAGCTTGACGGGGGGGTTAGATACGCAGTATTTT
CDR3 protein: CASSLTGGLDTQYF

clone size: NA
J gene: TRBJ1-4
V gene: TRBV29-1
D gene: TRBD1
CDR3 DNA: TGCAGCGCGGGACAGGCTTATGAAAAACTGTTTTTT
CDR3 protein: CSAGQAYEKLFF

clone size: NA
J gene: TRBJ2-7
V gene: TRBV23-1
D gene: TRBD1
CDR3 DNA: TGCGCCAGCAGTCAATCCGATGGGGGACAGGGCTACGAGCAGTACTTC
CDR3 protein: CASSQSDGGQGYEQYF

clone size: NA
J gene: TRBJ2-7
V gene: TRBV30
D gene: NA
CDR3 DNA: TGTGCCTGGAGTGTACCCCCGGGAAGCGAGCAGTACTTC
CDR3 protein: CAWSVPPGSEQYF

clone size: NA
J gene: TRBJ2-5
V gene: TRBV29-1
D gene: NA
CDR3 DNA: TGCAGCGTTGATACATCGCCCCAGTACTTC
CDR3 protein: CSVDTSPQYF

clone size: once
J gene: TRBJ1-1
V gene: TRBV6-5
D gene: NA
CDR3 DNA: TGTGCCAGCAGTTACTCAATAACAGGGAACACTGAAGCTTTCTTT
CDR3 protein: CASSYSITGNTEAFF

clone size: NA
J gene: TRBJ1-4
V gene: TRBV5-6
D gene: NA
CDR3 DNA: TGTGCCAGCAGCTTGGGGCCCTCCTCGGGAAGTGAAAAACTGTTTTTT
CDR3 protein: CASSLGPSSGSEKLFF

clone size: NA
J gene: TRBJ1-1
V gene: TRBV18
D gene: NA
CDR3 DNA: TGTGCCAGCTCACCACAGACTAGGACACTGAACACTGAAGCTTTCTTT
CDR3 protein: CASSPQTRTLNTEAFF

clone size: NA
J gene: TRBJ2-3
V gene: TRBV9
D gene: NA
CDR3 DNA: TGTGCCAGCAGCGTAGCTAGTTTTCCGCAGGGTACGCAGTATTTT
CDR3 protein: CASSVASFPQGTQYF

clone size: NA
J gene: TRBJ1-1
V gene: TRBV18
D gene: TRBD1
CDR3 DNA: TGTGCCAGCTCGCTCTTACAGGGGGACACTGAAGCTTTCTTT
CDR3 protein: CASSLLQGDTEAFF

clone size: NA
J gene: TRBJ2-1
V gene: TRBV28
D gene: NA
CDR3 DNA: TGTGCCAGCTACACTAGGGACAATGAGCAGTTCTTC
CDR3 protein: CASYTRDNEQFF

clone size: NA
J gene: TRBJ1-2
V gene: TRBV2
D gene: NA
CDR3 DNA: TGTGCCAGCCGGGGAACCCCTCCTGGCTACACCTTC
CDR3 protein: CASRGTPPGYTF

clone size: NA
J gene: TRBJ2-7
V gene: TRBV5-5
D gene: NA
CDR3 DNA: TGTGCCAGCAGCTTGGCCAGGCTAAGCCACGAGCAGTACTTC
CDR3 protein: CASSLARLSHEQYF

clone size: NA
J gene: TRBJ1-5
V gene: TRBV6-6
D gene: NA
CDR3 DNA: TGTGCCAGCAGTTACTTGGAGTCTTCTTGGCCCCAGCATTTT
CDR3 protein: CASSYLESSWPQHF

clone size: NA
J gene: TRBJ2-5
V gene: TRBV18
D gene: NA
CDR3 DNA: TGTGCCAGCTCACCCAAACAAGAGACCCAGTACTTC
CDR3 protein: CASSPKQETQYF

clone size: NA
J gene: TRBJ2-2
V gene: TRBV9
D gene: NA
CDR3 DNA: TGTGCCAGCAGCGTAGAAATACAGGTGAACACCGGGGAGCTGTTTTTT
CDR3 protein: CASSVEIQVNTGELFF

clone size: NA
J gene: TRBJ2-2
V gene: TRBV30
D gene: NA
CDR3 DNA: TGTGCCTGGAGAGGGGACACCGGGGAGCTGTTTTTT
CDR3 protein: CAWRGDTGELFF

clone size: NA
J gene: TRBJ1-2
V gene: TRBV7-2
D gene: NA
CDR3 DNA: TGTGCCAGCAGCTTGGTGACAGCCCAAGGCTACACCTTC
CDR3 protein: CASSLVTAQGYTF

clone size: NA
J gene: TRBJ2-2
V gene: TRBV2
D gene: NA
CDR3 DNA: TGTGCCAGCTTGAGGGAGTGGGGCACCGGGGAGCTGTTTTTT
CDR3 protein: CASLREWGTGELFF

clone size: NA
J gene: TRBJ2-3
V gene: TRBV18
D gene: NA
CDR3 DNA: TGTGCCAGCTCACTTGACAGGGCCGTTAGCGGTACGCAGTATTTT
CDR3 protein: CASSLDRAVSGTQYF

clone size: once
J gene: TRBJ2-2
V gene: TRBV5-4
D gene: NA
CDR3 DNA: TGTGCCAGCAGCTCGGGGGACAGCCAGAACACCGGGGAGCTGTTTTTT
CDR3 protein: CASSSGDSQNTGELFF

clone size: NA
J gene: TRBJ1-4
V gene: TRBV3-1/TRBV3-2
D gene: NA
CDR3 DNA: TGTGCCAGCAGTAGAGGAGCCGAAAAACTGTTTTTT
CDR3 protein: CASSRGAEKLFF

clone size: NA
J gene: TRBJ2-3
V gene: TRBV9
D gene: TRBD2
CDR3 DNA: TGTGCCAGCAGCGTGGTAGCGGGAGAGGGTACGCAGTATTTT
CDR3 protein: CASSVVAGEGTQYF

clone size: NA
J gene: TRBJ1-5
V gene: TRBV24-1
D gene: TRBD1
CDR3 DNA: TGTGCCACCAGTGATTCCTCGGGACAGGGGGAAAGCAATCAGCCCCAGCATTTT
CDR3 protein: CATSDSSGQGESNQPQHF

clone size: NA
J gene: TRBJ1-2
V gene: TRBV2
D gene: NA
CDR3 DNA: TGTGCCAGCAGGCCTCAGGGTATTCTGGATGGCTACACCTTC
CDR3 protein: CASRPQGILDGYTF

clone size: NA
J gene: TRBJ2-7
V gene: TRBV10-3
D gene: TRBD1
CDR3 DNA: TGTGCCATCAGCCCCGTACGACAGGGTGGGAACGAGCAGTACTTC
CDR3 protein: CAISPVRQGGNEQYF

clone size: NA
J gene: TRBJ2-7
V gene: TRBV7-2
D gene: TRBD2
CDR3 DNA: TGTGCCAGCAGTGTTATGAGCGGGAGCACCTACGAGCAGTACTTC
CDR3 protein: CASSVMSGSTYEQYF

clone size: NA
J gene: TRBJ1-1
V gene: TRBV6-5
D gene: NA
CDR3 DNA: TGTGCCAGCAGTTACTACAGCATGAACACTGAAGCTTTCTTT
CDR3 protein: CASSYYSMNTEAFF

clone size: once
J gene: TRBJ2-3
V gene: TRBV28
D gene: TRBD2
CDR3 DNA: TGTGCCAGCAGCCCCGGGCTAGCGGGGGCCTACCGATTCACAGATACGCAGTATTTT
CDR3 protein: CASSPGLAGAYRFTDTQYF

clone size: NA
J gene: TRBJ2-1
V gene: TRBV18
D gene: TRBD1
CDR3 DNA: TGTGCCAGCCCAAGACCGGGACAGCGAAACAATGAGCAGTTCTTC
CDR3 protein: CASPRPGQRNNEQFF

clone size: NA
J gene: TRBJ1-5
V gene: TRBV30
D gene: TRBD1
CDR3 DNA: TGTGCCTGGAGCGAGGGGACAGCTCGCAATCAGCCCCAGCATTTT
CDR3 protein: CAWSEGTARNQPQHF

clone size: NA
J gene: TRBJ1-5
V gene: TRBV20-1
D gene: TRBD1
CDR3 DNA: TGCAGTGCCAGTGACAGGGCGGACCAGCCCCAGCATTTT
CDR3 protein: CSASDRADQPQHF

clone size: NA
J gene: TRBJ2-1
V gene: TRBV7-5
D gene: NA
CDR3 DNA: TGTGCCAGAAGCGGCCGGGACAGGGGGCATGAGCAGTTCTTC
CDR3 protein: CARSGRDRGHEQFF

clone size: NA
J gene: TRBJ1-2
V gene: TRBV5-1
D gene: TRBD1
CDR3 DNA: TGCGCCAGCAGCTTGGATGGCAGGGGGTCCTATGGCTACACCTTC
CDR3 protein: CASSLDGRGSYGYTF

clone size: NA
J gene: TRBJ1-1
V gene: TRBV28
D gene: NA
CDR3 DNA: TGTGCCAGCAGTTCCCACCGACAGGATGAAGCTTTCTTT
CDR3 protein: CASSSHRQDEAFF

clone size: NA
J gene: TRBJ2-1
V gene: TRBV18
D gene: TRBD2
CDR3 DNA: TGTGCCAGCTCAACGGGACTAGCGGGAGCCTACAATGAGCAGTTCTTC
CDR3 protein: CASSTGLAGAYNEQFF

clone size: few
J gene: TRBJ1-4
V gene: TRBV6-5
D gene: NA
CDR3 DNA: TGTGCCAGCAGTCCCGGGGTGGGGGCGAAAAAACTGTTTTTT
CDR3 protein: CASSPGVGAKKLFF

clone size: NA
J gene: TRBJ2-3
V gene: TRBV11-2
D gene: NA
CDR3 DNA: TGTGCCAGCAAGGGGGGGTCAGGGGCAGATACGCAGTATTTT
CDR3 protein: CASKGGSGADTQYF

clone size: NA
J gene: TRBJ2-5
V gene: TRBV5-1
D gene: TRBD2
CDR3 DNA: TGCGCCAGCAGCCCTGGGACTAGCGGGATCGTAGAGACCCAGTACTTC
CDR3 protein: CASSPGTSGIVETQYF

clone size: NA
J gene: TRBJ2-7
V gene: TRBV30
D gene: TRBD2
CDR3 DNA: TGTGCCTGGAGTACCCGGACTAGCGGTTTCTCCTACGAGCAGTACTTC
CDR3 protein: CAWSTRTSGFSYEQYF

clone size: NA
J gene: TRBJ2-2
V gene: TRBV2
D gene: NA
CDR3 DNA: TGTGCCAGCAGGAGGAGCGGAGCAAACACCGGGGAGCTGTTTTTT
CDR3 protein: CASRRSGANTGELFF

clone size: NA
J gene: TRBJ2-2
V gene: TRBV6-9
D gene: NA
CDR3 DNA: TGTGCCAGCAGCCGGGACACCGGGGAGCTGTTTTTT
CDR3 protein: CASSRDTGELFF